Listed here are 21 T cell receptor beta chains from one sample, sequenced in a study of blood T cell repertoires in COVID-19. TCRdb's table, derived via immunoSEQ multiplex PCR, lists solely in-frame clones and lacks some. The table lists about 140,000 clones, about 86% of them singletons. The source material was peripheral blood. These receptors were obtained from a woman aged 60-75 years with acute or convalescent COVID-19.

V and J are TRBV29-1 and TRBJ1-4; TRBD1 agrees at 10 bases. Trimming at V came to 6 bases and at J to 6 bases, leaving 7 bases not matched to a gene. The CDR3 has 14 residues. CDR1 is SQVTM, CDR2 ANQGSEA, per germline. CDR3: CSVPGGTGDEKLFF. CDR3 in DNA: TGCAGCGTCCCCGGGGGGACAGGGGATGAAAAACTGTTTTTT.

The genes are TRBV3-1 (or the pseudogene TRBV3-2) and TRBJ1-2; D not certain. CDR3 size: 11 residues. V was clipped by 3 bases and J by 5 bases, with 4 bases between them. CDR1 LGHDT and CDR2 YNNKEL come from the germline V gene (reference sequence). The DNA for the CDR3 is TGTGCCAGCAGCCACGTGTATGGCTACACCTTC. Amino acids: CASSHVYGYTF.

The V gene is TRBV27, the J gene TRBJ2-1; 8 bases fit TRBD1. The CDR3 is made up of 13 amino acids. Trimming cost V 5 bases and J 7 bases; bases outside gene matches: 4. Germline V gene lookup returns CDR1 MNHEY and CDR2 SMNVEV (reference sequence). CDR3 in DNA: TGTGCCAGCAGTCACAGGGGGGATAATGAGCAGTTCTTC. Protein product: CASSHRGDNEQFF.

This rearrangement joins TRBV6-5 to TRBJ2-3, with D tentatively TRBD1 (5 bases). V lost 0 bases to trimming and J lost 4 bases, with 8 bases between them. This CDR3 has 14 amino acids. Germline values: CDR1 MNHEY, CDR2 SVGAGI. The chain's CDR3 is CASSYSVGADTQYF. For the CDR3, the DNA is TGTGCCAGCAGTTACTCGGTAGGGGCAGATACGCAGTATTTT.

The rearrangement joins TRBV19 to TRBJ2-7, with D perhaps matching TRBD1 (6 bases). Germline lookup yields CDR1 LNHDA and CDR2 SQIVND (reference sequence). V was shortened by 3 bases and J by 0 bases, with 9 bases between the two germline ends. The CDR3 totals 14 residues. The CDR3 loop is CASSIRDTSYEQYF. For the CDR3, the DNA is TGTGCCAGTAGTATTCGGGACACCTCCTACGAGCAGTACTTC.

V is TRBV15 and J is TRBJ1-1, with D perhaps TRBD1 (5 bases). With 0 bases removed from V and 0 bases from J, the gap between germline ends came to 8 bases. Per germline, CDR1 LNHNV and CDR2 YYDKDF (reference sequence). The CDR3 sequence is 15 residues long. CDR3 DNA sequence: TGTGCCACCAGCAGAGACAGGGCTGTGAACACTGAAGCTTTCTTT. Protein sequence: CATSRDRAVNTEAFF. The full variable domain, in which reference TRBV15 and TRBJ1-1 provide the parts outside the CDR3, is DAMVIQNPRYQVTQFGKPVTLSCSQTLNHNVMYWYQQKSSQAPKLLFHYYDKDFNNEADTPDNFQSRRPNTSFCFLDIRSPGLGDTAMYLCATSRDRAVNTEAFFGQGTRLTVV.

This rearrangement joins TRBV4-2 to TRBJ2-7; TRBD1 might be the D (5 bases). Between the trimmed V and J ends, which lost 2 bases and 4 bases, there was a span of 15 bases. This CDR3 contains 15 residues. Per the germline V gene, CDR1 is LGHNA and CDR2 is YNFKEQ. This chain's CDR3 is CASSQTTDNTYEQYF. CDR3 nucleotides: TGTGCCAGCAGCCAAACCACGGACAATACATACGAGCAGTACTTC.

This clone was observed a few times. The chain recombines TRBV30 with TRBJ1-6; 7 bases map to TRBD1. The length of the CDR3 is 15 residues. Unmatched junction bases numbered 5, after V lost 4 bases and J lost 2 bases. Germline V gene sequence: CDR1 GTSNPN, CDR2 SVGIG (reference sequence). CDR3 in amino acids: CAWTDRVTYNSPLHF. For the CDR3, the DNA is TGTGCCTGGACTGACAGGGTCACCTATAATTCACCCCTCCACTTT. Complete variable domain (other parts from reference TRBV30 and TRBJ1-6): SQTIHQWPATLVQPVGSPLSLECTVEGTSNPNLYWYRQAAGRGLQLLFYSVGIGQISSEVPQNLSASRPQDRQFILSSKKLLLSDSGFYLCAWTDRVTYNSPLHFGNGTRLTVT.

The gene calls are TRBV10-3 and TRBJ2-7; 11 positions agree with TRBD1. The V and J ends lost 4 bases and 2 bases, in that order; junction bases with no gene match: 7. There are 16 residues in the CDR3. From germline, CDR1 is ENHRY and CDR2 SYGVKD. CDR3 coding DNA: TGTGCCATCAGTGTACCCTCGGGACAGGGGGCCTACGAGCAGTACTTC. This gives the protein CAISVPSGQGAYEQYF.

The V and J genes are TRBV13 and TRBJ1-2; possibly TRBD1 for D (6 bases). In germline, CDR1 is PRHDT, CDR2 FYEKMQ (reference sequence). CDR3 length equals 15 residues. The V gene lost 5 bases and the J gene lost 2 bases, with 15 bases spanning the gap. CDR3 sequence (DNA): TGTGCCAGCAGCCGTTCCGGGACAATCAACTATGGCTACACCTTC. This gives the protein CASSRSGTINYGYTF.

The chain couples TRBV13 to TRBJ2-6; weak D call: TRBD2 (6 bases). Germline V gene sequence: CDR1 PRHDT, CDR2 FYEKMQ (reference sequence). The CDR3 contains 16 residues. Trimming stripped 8 bases from V and 0 bases from J, with 14 bases between. CDR3 in DNA: TGTGCCAGCTTGAAGGTGGGAGGCTCTGGGGCCAACGTCCTGACTTTC. It encodes CASLKVGGSGANVLTF.

The J gene is TRBJ2-5, the V gene TRBV5-6; D possibly corresponds to TRBD2 (6 bases). Germline CDR1 SGHDT, CDR2 YYEEEE. The CDR3 totals 15 residues. Trimming removed 1 base at V and 1 base at J, with 11 bases between. In nucleotides, the CDR3 is TGTGCCAGCAGCTTGTGGGGACTTTCCCAAGAGACCCAGTACTTC. Its translation is CASSLWGLSQETQYF.

V and J are TRBV19 and TRBJ1-5; TRBD1 might be the D (6 bases). The germline gives CDR1 LNHDA, CDR2 SQIVND (reference sequence). This CDR3 has 18 amino acids. With 2 bases removed from V and 2 bases from J, the gap between germline ends came to 19 bases. The CDR3: CASSIRGGGVGGNQPQHF. DNA of the CDR3: TGTGCCAGTAGTATACGCGGGGGCGGAGTCGGGGGCAATCAGCCCCAGCATTTT.

The V gene is TRBV19, the J gene TRBJ2-3, with 11 nucleotides matching TRBD2. After removal of 7 bases from V and 9 bases from J, the junction contained 6 bases not matched to a gene. In germline, CDR1 is LNHDA, CDR2 SQIVND (reference sequence). The CDR3 is 13 residues long. CDR3 nucleotide sequence: TGTGCCAGTACCGGGACTAGCGGTTTGACGCAGTATTTT. Residues: CASTGTSGLTQYF.

This chain joins TRBV19 and TRBJ1-5; TRBD1 matches 7 bases. Per the germline V gene, CDR1 is LNHDA and CDR2 is SQIVND (reference sequence). This CDR3 contains 16 residues. V trimming: 9 bases; J trimming: 0 bases; junction bases outside the gene matches: 11. CDR3: CASTGTAGISNQPQHF. CDR3 in DNA: TGTGCCAGCACCGGGACAGCCGGAATTAGCAATCAGCCCCAGCATTTT.

This chain links TRBV28 with TRBJ1-3; TRBD1 might be the D (6 bases). Germline V lookup: CDR1 MDHEN, CDR2 SYDVKM. V shed 11 bases and J shed 2 bases, with 19 bases lying between them. The CDR3 spans 15 residues. The CDR3 sequence is CAGRGGQAPGNTIYF. The CDR3 DNA reads as TGTGCCGGTCGGGGGGGACAAGCACCTGGAAACACCATATATTTT.

This chain connects TRBV10-2 to TRBJ2-4; 8 nucleotides agree with TRBD1. The germline CDR1 and CDR2 sequences are WSHSY and SAAADI. This CDR3 spans 17 amino acids. V gave up 2 bases and J gave up 0 bases; unmatched junction bases: 6. The CDR3 is CASSERDRIIAKNIQYF. In DNA, the CDR3 is TGCGCCAGCAGTGAGCGGGACAGGATAATAGCCAAAAACATTCAGTACTTC.

The chain has TRBV25-1 and TRBJ1-2, with TRBD1 as a possible D gene (6 bases). The V end lost 4 bases, the J end lost 0 bases, and 12 bases lay between the germline ends. Germline loops: CDR1 MGHDK, CDR2 SYGVNS. The CDR3 runs to 15 residues. CDR3 loop: CASSGDRMANYGYTF. The DNA of the CDR3 is TGTGCCAGCAGTGGCGACAGGATGGCTAACTATGGCTACACCTTC.

Concerning this clone: One junction end does not reproduce the germline sequence, and a read error may be involved. This chain connects TRBV7-8 to TRBJ1-5; D may be TRBD1 (5 bases). The germline V gene encodes CDR1 SGHVS and CDR2 FQNEAQ. This CDR3 has 14 amino acids. The CDR3 DNA sequence: TGTGCCAGCAGATTAGGGGCCAGCAATCAGCCCCAGCATTTT. Its translation: CASRLGASNQPQHF.

The J gene is TRBJ1-5, the V gene TRBV6-2 or TRBV6-3; D remains ambiguous. The germline CDR1 and CDR2 sequences are MNHEY and SVGEGT. V was clipped by 6 bases and J by 3 bases, with 12 bases between them. This CDR3 comprises 14 residues. The CDR3 is CASSPPGYNQPQHF. CDR3 nucleotide sequence: TGTGCCAGCAGCCCCCCCGGGTACAATCAGCCCCAGCATTTT.

The chain links TRBV30 to TRBJ1-6; no reliable D call. Looked up from germline, CDR1 is GTSNPN and CDR2 is SVGIG (reference sequence). The CDR3 runs 16 residues. V was shortened by 4 bases and J by 3 bases, with 16 bases between the two germline ends. The CDR3 is CAWTFGGPRYNSPLHF. DNA for the CDR3: TGTGCCTGGACGTTTGGCGGGCCCCGCTATAATTCACCCCTCCACTTT.